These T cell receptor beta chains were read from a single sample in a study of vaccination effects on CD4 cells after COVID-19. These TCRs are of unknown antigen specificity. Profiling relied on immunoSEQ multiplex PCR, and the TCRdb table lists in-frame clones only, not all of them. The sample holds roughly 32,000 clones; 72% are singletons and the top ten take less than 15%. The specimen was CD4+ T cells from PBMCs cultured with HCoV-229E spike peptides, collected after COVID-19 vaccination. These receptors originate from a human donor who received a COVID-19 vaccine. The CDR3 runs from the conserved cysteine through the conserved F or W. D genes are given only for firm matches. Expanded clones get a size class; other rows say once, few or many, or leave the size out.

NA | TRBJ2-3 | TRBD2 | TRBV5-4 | TGTGCCAGCAGCTTCAATAGCGGGGTAGATACGCAGTATTTT | CASSFNSGVDTQYF
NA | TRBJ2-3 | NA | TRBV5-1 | TGCGCCAGCAGCTTAACGGGGGTTAGCACAGATACGCAGTATTTT | CASSLTGVSTDTQYF
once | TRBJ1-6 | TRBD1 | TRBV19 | TGTGCCAGTAAATGGGGGCCTGGACAGGGGAATTCACCCCTCCACTTT | CASKWGPGQGNSPLHF
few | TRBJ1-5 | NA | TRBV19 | TGTGCCAGTAGTTATAGCAATCAGCCCCAGCATTTT | CASSYSNQPQHF
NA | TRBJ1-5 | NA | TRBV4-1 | TGCGCCAGCAGCCCGACAGCCGGGGGTAATCAGCCCCAGCATTTT | CASSPTAGGNQPQHF
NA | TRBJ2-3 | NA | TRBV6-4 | TGTGCCAGCAGTGACGGGGAACTGGATACGCAGTATTTT | CASSDGELDTQYF
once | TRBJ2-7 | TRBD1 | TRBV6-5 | TGTGCCAGCAGTTACTCGACAGGGGGAGGATCCTACGAGCAGTACTTC | CASSYSTGGGSYEQYF
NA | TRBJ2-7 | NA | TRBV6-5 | TGTGCCAGCAGTTCATCCTGGAGGGGTGACTACGAGCAGTACTTC | CASSSSWRGDYEQYF
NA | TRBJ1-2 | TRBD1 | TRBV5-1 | TGCGCCAGCAGCTTGGAGGGACAGGGGACACCCCGGGGCTACACCTTC | CASSLEGQGTPRGYTF
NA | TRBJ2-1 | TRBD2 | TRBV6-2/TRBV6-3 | TGTGCCAGCAGCACCGGGACTAGCGGGGCCATTTCCTACAATGAGCAGTTCTTC | CASSTGTSGAISYNEQFF
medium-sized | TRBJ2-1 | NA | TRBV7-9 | TGTGCCAGCAGCGTAGACGGTTACAATGAGCAGTTCTTC | CASSVDGYNEQFF
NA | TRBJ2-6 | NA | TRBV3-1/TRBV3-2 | TGTGCCAGCAGCCAAGAACTCTCTGGGGCCAACGTCCTGACTTTC | CASSQELSGANVLTF
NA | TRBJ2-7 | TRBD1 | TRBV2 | TGTGCCAGCAGTGAACTAGGACAGGGTAGTTCCGAGCAGTACTTC | CASSELGQGSSEQYF
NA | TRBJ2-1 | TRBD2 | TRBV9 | TGTGCCAGCAGCTACGGCGGGAGCTCCTACAATGAGCAGTTCTTC | CASSYGGSSYNEQFF
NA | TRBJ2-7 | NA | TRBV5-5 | TGTGCCAGCAGCTTGCTCAGGGTACGCAACGAGCAGTACTTC | CASSLLRVRNEQYF
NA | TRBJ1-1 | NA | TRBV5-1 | TGCGCCAGCAGCTACGGACGGTTGAACACTGAAGCTTTCTTT | CASSYGRLNTEAFF
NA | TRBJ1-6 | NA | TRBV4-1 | TGCGCCAGCAGGACCCCGGTAGGGTTGAATTCACCCCTCCACTTT | CASRTPVGLNSPLHF
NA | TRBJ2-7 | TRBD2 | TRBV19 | TGTGCCAGTAGTCCGCTTCTGGCAGCGGGAGGCCTTCGCACCCTCTACGAGCAGTACTTC | CASSPLLAAGGLRTLYEQYF
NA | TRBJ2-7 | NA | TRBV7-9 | TGTGCCAGCAGCCGGGAGTACGAGCAGTACTTC | CASSREYEQYF
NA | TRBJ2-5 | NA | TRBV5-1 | TGCGCCAGCAGATGGCAGACAGGCGCAAAAGAGACCCAGTACTTC | CASRWQTGAKETQYF
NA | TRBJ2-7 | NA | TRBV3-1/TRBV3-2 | TGTGCCAGCAGCTTTAAAGGCAGGGGAAACGAGCAGTACTTC | CASSFKGRGNEQYF
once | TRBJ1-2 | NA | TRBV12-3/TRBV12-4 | TGTGCCAGCAGCCAAGGGGGGGAGAGGGGCTACACCTTC | CASSQGGERGYTF
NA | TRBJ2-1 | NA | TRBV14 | TGTGCCAGCAGCCAACTGGACGAGCCCGGTGAGCAGTTCTTC | CASSQLDEPGEQFF
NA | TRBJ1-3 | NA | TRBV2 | TGTGCCAGCAGTAGGGACATTCGAAACACCATATATTTT | CASSRDIRNTIYF
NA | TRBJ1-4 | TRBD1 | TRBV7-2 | TGTGCCAGCAGCTTAGCGCCCGGACAGGGGAGGCAAAAACTGTTTTTT | CASSLAPGQGRQKLFF
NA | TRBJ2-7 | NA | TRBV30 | TGTGCCTGGAGTCAACAACTCCGGGACTACGAGCAGTACTTC | CAWSQQLRDYEQYF
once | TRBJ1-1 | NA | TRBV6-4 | TGTGCCAGCAGTGACTCAAGCGCACGCACTGAAGCTTTCTTT | CASSDSSARTEAFF
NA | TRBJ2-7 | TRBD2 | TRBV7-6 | TGTGCCAGCAGCCCCCGTCTGGCGGGAGCATCCTACGAGCAGTACTTC | CASSPRLAGASYEQYF
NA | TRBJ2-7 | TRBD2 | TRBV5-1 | TGCGCCAGCAGCCGGGAGGGGACCGTTTCCTACGAGCAGTACTTC | CASSREGTVSYEQYF
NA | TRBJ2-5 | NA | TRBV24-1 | TGTGCCACCAGCCTGGGATGGGGGTCCCAAGAGACCCAGTACTTC | CATSLGWGSQETQYF
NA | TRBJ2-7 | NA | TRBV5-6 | TGTGCCAGCAGCCCCCCGAGTGGCTCCGTCTACGAGCAGTACTTC | CASSPPSGSVYEQYF
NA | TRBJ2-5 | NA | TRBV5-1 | TGCGCCAGCAGCTTTCAAACAGGACTCCAAGAGACCCAGTACTTC | CASSFQTGLQETQYF
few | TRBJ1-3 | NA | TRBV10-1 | TGCGCCAGCAGTGGAGGGGGATCTGGAAACACCATATATTTT | CASSGGGSGNTIYF
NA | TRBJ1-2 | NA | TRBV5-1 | TGCGCCAGCAGCAGGGCAGCTAACTATGGCTACACCTTC | CASSRAANYGYTF
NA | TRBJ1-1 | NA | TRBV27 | TGTGCCAGCAGTTCCACACTGATGACTGAAGCTTTCTTT | CASSSTLMTEAFF
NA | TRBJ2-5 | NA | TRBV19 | TGTGCCAGTAGTATTTCCAGGTCGGCGGTCCAAGAGACCCAGTACTTC | CASSISRSAVQETQYF
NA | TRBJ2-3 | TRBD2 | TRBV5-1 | TGCGCCAGCAGCCTTCTAGCGGGAGAAGATACGCAGTATTTT | CASSLLAGEDTQYF
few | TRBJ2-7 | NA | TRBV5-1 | TGCGCCAGCATGGATACGGGAGCCCCCTACGAGCAGTACTTC | CASMDTGAPYEQYF